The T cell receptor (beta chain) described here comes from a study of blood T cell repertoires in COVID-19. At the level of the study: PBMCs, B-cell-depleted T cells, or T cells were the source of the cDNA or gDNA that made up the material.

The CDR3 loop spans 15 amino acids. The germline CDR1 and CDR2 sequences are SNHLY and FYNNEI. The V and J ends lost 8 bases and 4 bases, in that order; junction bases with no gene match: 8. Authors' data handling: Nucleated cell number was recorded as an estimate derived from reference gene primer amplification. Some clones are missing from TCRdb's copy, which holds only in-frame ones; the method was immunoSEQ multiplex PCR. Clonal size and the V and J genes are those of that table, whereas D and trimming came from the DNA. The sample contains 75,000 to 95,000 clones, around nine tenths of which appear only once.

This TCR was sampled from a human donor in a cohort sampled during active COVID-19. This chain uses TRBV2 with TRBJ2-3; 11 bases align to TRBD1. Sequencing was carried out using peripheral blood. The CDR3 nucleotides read TGTGCCAGCCCATTCGGACAGGGGGCTGCAGATACGCAGTATTTT. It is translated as CASPFGQGAADTQYF. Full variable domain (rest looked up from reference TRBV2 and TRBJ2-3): EPEVTQTPSHQVTQMGQEVILRCVPISNHLYFYWYRQILGQKVEFLVSFYNNEISEKSEIFDDQFSVERPDGSNFTLKIRSTKLEDSAMYFCASPFGQGAADTQYFGPGTRLTVL.